This is a list of T cell receptor beta chains from one sample in a study of metastatic and nonmetastatic thyroid tumors. Through MiXCR, TCRdb re-clonotyped the PCR reads. The sample has around 38,000 clones, around 28% seen once; the top ten hold 9.5% to 10%. Sequenced sample: blood. The origin of the receptors is a male donor with papillary thyroid cancer or a benign thyroid nodule (not recorded which). Some clones in this sample may be carry-over from other donors' samples. Both conserved end residues are part of each CDR3. Fields, in order: J gene, clone size, D gene, V gene, CDR3 protein, CDR3 DNA. The D gene is left open where the match is weak. Size tells how often a clone was seen (once, few, many) or the class of an expanded clone, and some rows leave it out.

j_gene: TRBJ1-1; abundance: many; d_gene: -; v_gene: TRBV28; CDR3aa: CASSWTLGSTEAFF; CDR3nt: TGTGCCAGCAGTTGGACCTTGGGGAGCACTGAAGCTTTCTTT
j_gene: TRBJ2-2; abundance: -; d_gene: TRBD2; v_gene: TRBV6-1; CDR3aa: CASSPVVAGSLTGELFF; CDR3nt: TGTGCCAGCAGTCCCGTGGTAGCGGGTTCCCTCACCGGGGAGCTGTTTTTT
j_gene: TRBJ2-3; abundance: -; d_gene: TRBD2; v_gene: TRBV6-4; CDR3aa: CASSSGSTDPQNF; CDR3nt: TGTGCCAGCAGTAGCGGGAGCACAGATCCGCAGAATTTT
j_gene: TRBJ1-4; abundance: many; d_gene: TRBD1; v_gene: TRBV5-1; CDR3aa: CASSLGQGRNEKLFF; CDR3nt: TGCGCCAGCAGTCTGGGACAGGGGAGGAATGAAAAACTGTTTTTT
j_gene: TRBJ2-7; abundance: -; d_gene: TRBD1; v_gene: TRBV5-4; CDR3aa: CASSPAVTGREGEQYF; CDR3nt: TGTGCCAGCAGCCCGGCCGTGACAGGGCGAGAGGGCGAGCAGTACTTC
j_gene: TRBJ2-7; abundance: once; d_gene: -; v_gene: TRBV12-3/TRBV12-4; CDR3aa: CASRVQRGSYEQYF; CDR3nt: TGTGCGAGCAGGGTCCAGCGTGGATCCTACGAGCAGTACTTC
j_gene: TRBJ2-7; abundance: medium-sized; d_gene: -; v_gene: TRBV11-2; CDR3aa: CASSLGPDTAYEQYF; CDR3nt: TGTGCCAGCAGCTTAGGCCCGGACACTGCCTACGAGCAGTACTTC
j_gene: TRBJ2-2; abundance: -; d_gene: -; v_gene: TRBV11-2; CDR3aa: CASSLSPGAGELFF; CDR3nt: TGTGCCAGCAGCTTATCTCCGGGGGCCGGGGAGCTGTTTTTT
j_gene: TRBJ1-2; abundance: -; d_gene: TRBD1; v_gene: TRBV3-1; CDR3aa: CASSLQGGSVYGYTF; CDR3nt: TGTGCCAGCAGCCTCCAGGGGGGCTCAGTCTATGGCTACACCTTC
j_gene: TRBJ1-2; abundance: many; d_gene: -; v_gene: TRBV15; CDR3aa: CATREPGRDGYTF; CDR3nt: TGTGCCACCCGAGAGCCAGGGAGAGATGGCTACACCTTC
j_gene: TRBJ2-3; abundance: -; d_gene: -; v_gene: TRBV6-4; CDR3aa: CASSSRLTDTQYF; CDR3nt: TGTGCCAGCAGTTCTCGACTCACAGATACGCAGTATTTT
j_gene: TRBJ2-2; abundance: -; d_gene: TRBD2; v_gene: TRBV11-2; CDR3aa: CASSLGGGRAPGELFF; CDR3nt: TGTGCGAGCAGCTTGGGGGGCGGGAGGGCCCCCGGGGAGCTGTTTTTT
j_gene: TRBJ2-7; abundance: once; d_gene: -; v_gene: TRBV4-1; CDR3aa: CASSQSPRAGEQYF; CDR3nt: TGCGCCAGCAGCCAGAGCCCAAGGGCCGGCGAGCAGTACTTC
j_gene: TRBJ1-3; abundance: few; d_gene: -; v_gene: TRBV12-3/TRBV12-4; CDR3aa: CASSPSWAFSGNTIYF; CDR3nt: TGTGCCAGCAGCCCCTCCTGGGCCTTCTCTGGAAACACCATATATTTT
j_gene: TRBJ2-3; abundance: -; d_gene: -; v_gene: TRBV9; CDR3aa: CASSFRTNTDTQYF; CDR3nt: TGTGCCAGCAGCTTCCGGACTAACACAGATACGCAGTATTTT
j_gene: TRBJ2-5; abundance: many; d_gene: -; v_gene: TRBV27; CDR3aa: CASSEKGGFEQETQYF; CDR3nt: TGTGCCAGCAGTGAAAAGGGGGGATTTGAACAAGAGACCCAGTACTTC
j_gene: TRBJ1-2; abundance: few; d_gene: -; v_gene: TRBV15; CDR3aa: CATGSIIGVHGYTF; CDR3nt: TGTGCCACCGGCAGTATTATCGGGGTCCATGGCTACACCTTC
j_gene: TRBJ2-3; abundance: many; d_gene: -; v_gene: TRBV18; CDR3aa: CASSGTTDTQYF; CDR3nt: TGTGCCAGCTCTGGGACTACAGATACGCAGTATTTT
j_gene: TRBJ2-7; abundance: -; d_gene: -; v_gene: TRBV7-3; CDR3aa: CASSFLGLASEQYF; CDR3nt: TGTGCCAGCAGCTTTTTAGGGCTAGCATCTGAGCAGTACTTC
j_gene: TRBJ2-7; abundance: many; d_gene: -; v_gene: TRBV20-1; CDR3aa: CSASAGIDEQYF; CDR3nt: TGCAGTGCTAGTGCAGGGATCGACGAGCAGTACTTC
j_gene: TRBJ2-1; abundance: -; d_gene: TRBD2; v_gene: TRBV11-1; CDR3aa: CASSLPTGTINEQFF; CDR3nt: TGTGCCAGCAGCTTACCAACCGGGACTATCAATGAGCAGTTCTTC
j_gene: TRBJ2-7; abundance: -; d_gene: TRBD1; v_gene: TRBV6-1; CDR3aa: CASSLTGTEISVEEQYF; CDR3nt: TGTGCCAGCAGTCTTACCGGGACAGAGATATCTGTAGAGGAGCAGTACTTC
j_gene: TRBJ2-7; abundance: -; d_gene: -; v_gene: TRBV7-2; CDR3aa: CSSSLLHGYEQYF; CDR3nt: TGTTCCAGCAGCCTCCTTCACGGCTACGAGCAGTACTTC
j_gene: TRBJ2-3; abundance: few; d_gene: TRBD2; v_gene: TRBV2; CDR3aa: CAISGEAGVSDTQYF; CDR3nt: TGTGCCATCAGTGGAGAAGCGGGAGTCTCAGATACGCAGTATTTT
j_gene: TRBJ2-7; abundance: once; d_gene: -; v_gene: TRBV5-1; CDR3aa: CASSLGQGGSYEQYF; CDR3nt: TGCGCCAGCAGCTTGGGTCAGGGAGGCTCCTACGAGCAGTACTTC
j_gene: TRBJ2-7; abundance: many; d_gene: -; v_gene: TRBV24-1; CDR3aa: CATSDSGRNYEQYF; CDR3nt: TGTGCCACCAGTGATTCAGGTCGAAACTACGAGCAGTACTTC
j_gene: TRBJ2-1; abundance: -; d_gene: -; v_gene: TRBV19; CDR3aa: CASSIDTFNEQFF; CDR3nt: TGTGCCAGTAGTATAGATACGTTCAATGAGCAGTTCTTC
j_gene: TRBJ2-7; abundance: few; d_gene: -; v_gene: TRBV20-1; CDR3aa: CSARQPSHEQYF; CDR3nt: TGCAGTGCTAGACAGCCTAGCCACGAGCAGTACTTC
j_gene: TRBJ1-5; abundance: many; d_gene: -; v_gene: TRBV9; CDR3aa: CASSVGGHDGNQPQHF; CDR3nt: TGTGCCAGCAGCGTAGGCGGCCACGACGGCAATCAGCCCCAGCATTTT